Following are 7 T cell receptor beta chains from one sample sequenced in a study of CD8+CD57+ T cells in acquired aplastic anemia (dated by TCRdb to 2017 to 2018). Patients chosen for sequencing had shown expansion of CD8+CD57+ cells by flow cytometry. For sequencing, an Illumina HiSeq 2000 was employed. TCR beta VDJ combination and CDR3 sequence profiling used genomic DNA as the template. The public reads were reanalyzed by TCRdb: fastp trimming at Q25, MiXCR alignment, in-frame beta chains only. CDR3 protein sequences are deduplicated, and each keeps its most common genes and DNA. For this sample the table gives around 500,000 distinct CDR3 sequences, of which around 32% were detected only once. Of the sample, roughly 0.8% falls within the top ten clones. Input material: sorted CD4+, CD8+, or CD8+CD57+ T cells (not recorded which) from PBMCs. These receptors came from a human donor with aplastic anemia.

In DNA form, the CDR3 reads TGTGCCAGCAATTCTCCGGGGGAGTGGGAGCAGTACTTC. Amino acid sequence: CASNSPGEWEQYF. The gene calls are TRBV10-3 and TRBJ2-7; possibly TRBD2 for D (6 bases). Trimming cost V 10 bases and J 7 bases, with 20 bases left between them. CDR1 and CDR2 from the germline V gene are ENHRY and SYGVKD. The CDR3 is 13 amino acids.

A note on this clonotype: This may be a read error: a much more frequent sequence differs by one nucleotide. The chain combines TRBV2 with TRBJ1-1; the match to TRBD1 covers 7 bases. CDR3 length: 15 amino acids. V was pared by 7 bases and J by 1 base, with 9 bases of the junction left unmatched. Germline V gene data show CDR1 as SNHLY and CDR2 as FYNNEI. The CDR3 coding sequence is TGTGCCAGCACACCAGACAGGGACCGGAACACTGAAGCTTTCTTT. The encoded protein is CASTPDRDRNTEAFF.

This clonotype occurred many times. This chain connects TRBV6-1 to TRBJ2-7; D unresolved. Trimming cost V 8 bases and J 2 bases, with 10 bases left between them. The CDR3 length is 12 residues. CDR1 and CDR2 from the germline V gene are MNHNS and SASEGT. The CDR3: CASQNNAYEQYF. CDR3 nucleotide sequence: TGTGCCAGCCAAAATAATGCCTACGAGCAGTACTTC.

The V and J genes are TRBV2 and TRBJ2-3; 13 bases line up with TRBD2. This CDR3 is built from 15 residues. Trimming removed 5 bases from V and 4 bases from J; junction bases left unmatched: 3. CDR1 is SNHLY, CDR2 FYNNEI, per germline. The CDR3, as DNA: TGTGCCAGCAGTTACGGACTAGCGGGGGCAGATACGCAGTATTTT. Its protein product is CASSYGLAGADTQYF.

V and J are TRBV29-1 and TRBJ1-2, with D uncertain. Trimming stripped 8 bases from V and 6 bases from J, with 16 bases between. The CDR3 length is 12 residues. Germline V lookup: CDR1 SQVTM, CDR2 ANQGSEA. CDR3: CSTVATPHGYTF. CDR3 nucleotides: TGCAGCACCGTTGCCACTCCCCATGGCTACACCTTC.

This clonotype turned up a few times. One end of the junction fails to match germline, which may point to a read error. The chain carries TRBV11-2 and TRBJ2-7; no clear D. The J call may be mistaken, given a closer DNA end match to TRBJ2-5. This CDR3 comprises 14 residues. Germline V lookup: CDR1 SGHAT, CDR2 FQNNGV. This CDR3 reads CTSSLGWGQETQYF. Here the CDR3 DNA reads TGTACCAGCAGCTTAGGCTGGGGCCAAGAGACCCAGTACTTC.

The rearrangement joins TRBV6-1 to TRBJ1-1; D is uncertain. Trimming removed 2 bases from V and 0 bases from J, with 10 bases in between. Germline CDR1 MNHNS, CDR2 SASEGT. The CDR3 spans 15 residues. CDR3 DNA sequence: TGTGCCAGCAGTGAAACTCCCGTTATGAACACTGAAGCTTTCTTT. It translates to CASSETPVMNTEAFF.